A selection of T cell receptor beta chains follows, all from one sample in a study of blood T cell repertoires in COVID-19. Here immunoSEQ multiplex PCR was the method, and the copy in TCRdb shows in-frame clones only, minus some. The sample consists of over 200,000 clones, 80% to 90% of them appearing once. The sample comprised PBMCs or T cells enriched from blood (not recorded which). These receptors were obtained from a woman between 50 and 59 years old who had recovered from COVID-19. Both conserved end residues are part of each CDR3. The size field is filled for only some rows; it gives once, few, many or a size class.

clone size	V gene	CDR3 protein
few	TRBV3-1/TRBV3-2	CASSQEPSNYGYTF
.	TRBV6-5	CASSYLGGTDTQYF
.	TRBV2	CASCRGSNRNEQFF
.	TRBV5-1	CASSPSGSSYNEQFF
.	TRBV13	CASSIRHPQETQYF
.	TRBV29-1	CSVYISGPGREQYF
once	TRBV19	CASRLGARGQPQHF
.	TRBV27	CASSLRLAGSNEQFF
.	TRBV28	CASKAPSGPRDTQYF
.	TRBV6-1	CASSEALGQGVEEQYF
.	TRBV14	CASSHLGSDEKLFF
.	TRBV5-1	CASSSTQGPTEAFF
.	TRBV29-1	CSARPPGETQYF
few	TRBV28	CASSPNGLPYEQYF
.	TRBV4-1	CASSQQRVTQPQHF
.	TRBV18	CASSPAQGPSIHGYTF
.	TRBV11-2	CASSFGTGDNQPQHF
.	TRBV7-9	CASSYGTADSYEQYF
.	TRBV11-2	CASSPSAGRYEQYF
.	TRBV2	CASLRESSYNEQFF
.	TRBV3-1/TRBV3-2	CASSWLAGGPNTGELFF
.	TRBV27	CASSEGALPYNEQFF
.	TRBV6-5	CASVGTDSYEQYF
once	TRBV2	CASRAGGGYFTDTQYF
.	TRBV5-8	CASSLVAAGNEQFF
.	TRBV7-9	CASSVAGMTYEQYF
.	TRBV7-2	CASSLELAGGPLDTQYF
.	TRBV19	CASRTEDRVNTEAFF
.	TRBV4-2	CASSQTTGGPYNEQFF
.	TRBV30	CAWSPRGEQFF
.	TRBV5-1	CASSLGLAGAYLYEQYF
.	TRBV27	CASTLLANSYNEQFF
.	TRBV3-1/TRBV3-2	CASRPGTSGIYNEQFF
.	TRBV7-9	CASSFRTSGYEQYF
.	TRBV28	CASSYSGREVETQYF
.	TRBV11-2	CASSPGGGGGTDTQYF
.	TRBV25-1	CASSASQGAFANEKLFF
.	TRBV20-1	CSARGRNEQFF
.	TRBV21-1	CARNRRYEKLFF
.	TRBV7-6	CASSFVSYNEQFF
.	TRBV7-2	CASSRGLTDTQYF
few	TRBV5-6	CASSLLEMRQGFEEQYF
.	TRBV27	CASSLSGGNQPQHF
.	TRBV24-1	CATGRGTGRGETQYF
.	TRBV5-1	CASSPSGVTNSPLHF
.	TRBV6-1	CASSEWGEVGTEAFF
.	TRBV28	CASSPGDGLYQPQHF